The subject of this entry is one T cell receptor (beta chain). Its antigen is unknown. The read comes to an end 3 residues before the CDR3 does, leaving the germline J gene to fill in the end. The data were obtained in a study of T cells in women clearing cervical HPV infection. About the research overall: Controls gave blood once infection was undetectable; cases at lesion identification.

The ends lost 4 bases at V and 9 bases at J; junction bases unmatched: 9. Germline CDR1 and CDR2: SNHLY and FYNNEI. The CDR3 is 15 amino acids. The repertoire was sequenced with immunoSEQ multiplex PCR; TCRdb's copy has only in-frame clones and lacks some. The table for this sample gives around 21,000 clones. Findings and limits, study-wide: TRBV6-7 abundance was lower in cases than controls (around 0.11% versus 0.15%).

The receptor comes from a woman between 18 and 70 years old with a cervical HPV16 infection that either progressed to CIN3+ or cleared (not recorded which). J is TRBJ2-1 and V is TRBV2, with 10 bases matching TRBD2. Sequencing used blood buffy coat. Here the CDR3 reads CASSVVAGGRSEQFF. CDR3 bases read: TGTGCCAGCAGTGTAGTAGCGGGAGGCCGGAGTGAG.